The 15 T cell receptor beta chains presented below share a single source sample, sequenced in a study of HIV-infected children after antiretroviral therapy interruption. Specified treatment: PENTA 11 planned treatment interruption arm or continuous ART arm. A 3' RACE protocol on RNA, with unique molecular identifiers, produced the TCR library. MiXCR, run by TCRdb on the 3' RACE reads, gives a single entry per CDR3 protein. The sample lists around 50,000 distinct CDR3 sequences, 4.3% occurring once. The sequenced sample was CD45RA+ CD4+ T cells from PBMCs, pooled from several time points, obtained from a donor given antiretroviral therapy, either interrupted or continuous. Subset defined: naive CD4+ CD45RA+ CD45RO- T cells. The receptors originated from a pool of human donors with HIV.

This clonotype was seen at least ten times. The chain couples TRBV14 to TRBJ2-2; no clear D. CDR3 length: 12 residues. V was pared by 1 base and J by 5 bases, with 2 bases between. Germline V gene lookup returns CDR1 SGHDN and CDR2 FVKESK. The CDR3 DNA sequence: TGTGCCAGCAGCCAAGGGACCGGGGAGCTGTTTTTT. This gives the protein CASSQGTGELFF.

The sample holds many counts of this clonotype. The CDR3 spells CASSLEGSETQYF. CDR3 DNA sequence: TGTGCCAGCAGCTTAGAAGGGAGCGAGACCCAGTACTTC. V gene TRBV11-2 combines with J gene TRBJ2-5, with D possibly being TRBD2 (5 bases). Germline-derived CDR1 and CDR2 are SGHAT and FQNNGV. The V gene lost 0 bases and the J gene lost 5 bases, with 7 bases spanning the gap. This CDR3 comprises 13 residues.

The chain couples TRBV28 to TRBJ2-7; TRBD1 agrees at 10 bases. The CDR3 is 18 residues long. Germline CDR1 is MDHEN and CDR2 is SYDVKM. V was pared by 5 bases and J by 6 bases, with 19 bases of the junction left unmatched. CDR3 sequence: CASSTPGQGVFRAGEQYF. The CDR3 DNA follows: TGTGCCAGCAGTACTCCAGGACAGGGGGTTTTTCGGGCGGGCGAGCAGTACTTC.

This clonotype was picked up many times. The rearrangement links TRBV20-1 to TRBJ1-2; D uncertain. Trimming shortened V by 0 bases and J by 6 bases, and 11 bases separated the two germline ends. CDR1 DFQATT and CDR2 SNEGSKA come from the germline V gene (reference sequence). The CDR3 has 13 residues. The CDR3 spells CSARDRKDDGYTF. CDR3 coding DNA: TGCAGTGCTAGAGATAGGAAGGACGATGGCTACACCTTC.

This chain connects TRBV9 to TRBJ2-3; D gene unclear. In germline, CDR1 is SGDLS, CDR2 YYNGEE. Trimming pared 4 bases from V and 1 base from J, leaving 13 bases between. The CDR3 has 15 residues. CDR3 region: CASSPWIVGTDTQYF. The CDR3 DNA reads TGTGCCAGCAGCCCCTGGATTGTGGGCACAGATACGCAGTATTTT.

This clonotype has ten or more counts. The rearrangement joins TRBV28 to TRBJ2-7; unclear D gene. Trimming took 5 bases from V and 3 from J, leaving 20 bases between them. Germline loops: CDR1 MDHEN, CDR2 SYDVKM. The CDR3 has 16 residues. Here the CDR3 DNA reads TGTGCCAGCAGTCCCCAGAGGAACGAACTCGGCTACGAGCAGTACTTC. It codes for CASSPQRNELGYEQYF.

This clonotype was picked up many times. J is TRBJ2-1 and V is TRBV2, with 12 bases that match TRBD2. The CDR3 contains 15 residues. The V gene end was trimmed by 2 bases and the J gene end by 7 bases; junction bases not matched to a gene: 3. From germline, CDR1 is SNHLY and CDR2 FYNNEI. For the CDR3, the DNA is TGTGCCAGCAGTGAACGACTAGCGGGGGTGAATGAGCAGTTCTTC. This sequence encodes CASSERLAGVNEQFF.

This clonotype was counted between two and nine times. This chain connects TRBV30 to TRBJ1-2, with D unclear. The CDR3 extends over 13 amino acids. V was shortened by 3 bases and J by 8 bases, with 16 bases between the two germline ends. Germline CDR1 GTSNPN, CDR2 SVGIG (reference sequence). Here the CDR3 reads CAWSVSKGQGYTF. CDR3 DNA: TGTGCCTGGAGCGTAAGCAAAGGCCAGGGCTACACCTTC.

This clonotype was detected ten times or more. The chain combines TRBV19 with TRBJ1-5; TRBD1 aligns across 7 bases. Germline CDR1 LNHDA, CDR2 SQIVND (reference sequence). The CDR3 sequence is 17 residues long. V was clipped by 5 bases and J by 5 bases; unmatched bases: 15. The CDR3 loop reads CASSLRTGVSSHQPQHF. The CDR3, as DNA: TGTGCCAGTAGTCTACGGACAGGCGTGTCGTCACATCAGCCCCAGCATTTT.

The V and J genes are TRBV18 and TRBJ2-5; TRBD2 aligns across 9 bases. Trimming took 6 bases from V and 4 from J; bases not matched to a gene: 6. Germline CDR1 is KGHSH and CDR2 is LQKENI. The CDR3 has 14 amino acids. This CDR3 is CASSAGTSRETQYF. The CDR3 DNA reads as TGTGCCAGCTCTGCCGGGACTAGCAGAGAGACCCAGTACTTC. Combining the CDR3 with reference TRBV18 and TRBJ2-5 gives the whole variable domain NAGVMQNPRHLVRRRGQEARLRCSPMKGHSHVYWYRQLPEEGLKFMVYLQKENIIDESGMPKERFSAEFPKEGPSILRIQQVVRGDSAAYFCASSAGTSRETQYFGPGTRLLVL.

This clonotype has at least ten counts. The rearrangement joins TRBV10-3 to TRBJ2-3; TRBD2 aligns across 11 bases. Germline lookup yields CDR1 ENHRY and CDR2 SYGVKD. The CDR3 loop spans 14 amino acids. V shed 6 bases and J 2 bases; nucleotides not matched to a gene: 1. CDR3 region: CAIRLAGDTDTQYF. The CDR3 DNA reads TGTGCCATCAGACTAGCGGGGGACACAGATACGCAGTATTTT.

This clonotype was seen a handful of times. V gene TRBV20-1 combines with J gene TRBJ2-7; 7 nucleotides match TRBD1. V lost 7 bases to trimming and J lost 1 base; unmatched junction nucleotides: 10. CDR3 length equals 14 residues. In germline, CDR1 is DFQATT, CDR2 SNEGSKA (reference sequence). CDR3 sequence: CSGNRDSNSYEQYF. The CDR3 region has the DNA TGCAGTGGTAACCGGGACAGCAATTCCTACGAGCAGTACTTC.

Many counts were recorded for this clonotype. The chain employs TRBV11-2 and TRBJ2-5; D call uncertain. CDR3 length: 14 amino acids. The germline V gene has CDR1 SGHAT and CDR2 FQNNGV. The V end lost 5 bases, the J end lost 2 bases, and 12 bases lay between the germline ends. This chain's CDR3 is CASSPRLVQETQYF. As DNA, the CDR3 is TGTGCCAGCAGCCCTAGACTTGTACAAGAGACCCAGTACTTC. The full variable domain, completed using reference TRBV11-2 and TRBJ2-5, is EAGVAQSPRYKIIEKRQSVAFWCNPISGHATLYWYQQILGQGPKLLIQFQNNGVVDDSQLPKDRFSAERLKGVDSTLKIQPAKLEDSAVYLCASSPRLVQETQYFGPGTRLLVL.

This clonotype was detected ten times or more. V usage is TRBV7-3 and J usage is TRBJ1-6; the match to TRBD1 covers 7 bases. V lost 5 bases to trimming and J lost 9 bases; unmatched junction nucleotides: 7. CDR3 length: 14 residues. Looked up from germline, CDR1 is SGHTA and CDR2 is FQGTGA. The CDR3 is CASSLDRDGSPLHF. As DNA, the CDR3 is TGTGCCAGCAGCCTTGACAGGGACGGTTCACCCCTCCACTTT.

This clonotype was observed at least ten times. The chain links TRBV11-2 to TRBJ2-3; D perhaps matches TRBD2 (6 bases). V was cut by 4 bases and J by 2 bases, with 16 bases left in between. The length of the CDR3 is 16 residues. Per germline, CDR1 SGHAT and CDR2 FQNNGV. Here the CDR3 DNA reads TGTGCCAGCAGCTCTTCCGGGGGTACGTTCACAGATACGCAGTATTTT. This sequence encodes CASSSSGGTFTDTQYF.